A single sample is the source of the 24 T cell receptor beta chains below, sequenced in a study of shared clonotypes between healthy human individuals. TCRdb keeps only in-frame clones here, not all; method: immunoSEQ multiplex PCR. The data show around 2.1 million clones, 90% to 97% seen once. Source material: naive CD4+ T cells sorted from blood. Subset: CD45RA+ positively selected. Source of these receptors: a man younger than 30 in good health.

The chain has TRBV11-3 and TRBJ1-3; 7 nucleotides line up with TRBD1. The CDR3 totals 18 residues. The junction had 12 bases not matched to a gene; V was cut back by 3 bases and J by 1 base. The V gene's germline CDR1 is SGHNT and CDR2 YENEEA. CDR3 amino acids: CASSFLDRAELSGNTIYF. In DNA form, the CDR3 reads TGTGCCAGCAGCTTCCTCGACAGGGCTGAGCTTTCTGGAAACACCATATATTTT.

The V gene is TRBV18, the J gene TRBJ2-4, with 7 bases identical to TRBD1. The junction had 3 bases not matched to a gene; V was cut back by 1 base and J by 6 bases. Germline loops: CDR1 KGHSH, CDR2 LQKENI. This CDR3 spans 14 amino acids. DNA of the CDR3: TGTGCCAGCTCACCACAGGGGGCTGGAAACATTCAGTACTTC. It is translated as CASSPQGAGNIQYF.

The chain is built from TRBV28 and TRBJ1-5; no clear D gene. The CDR3 covers 14 residues. The V gene's germline CDR1 is MDHEN and CDR2 SYDVKM. The germline V and J ends were trimmed by 5 bases and 4 bases, with 12 bases remaining between them. Here the CDR3 reads CASSPEDGNQPQHF. As DNA, the CDR3 is TGTGCCAGCAGTCCCGAGGACGGAAATCAGCCCCAGCATTTT.

Points on this clone: This sample also contains other DNA sequences that code for the same CDR3. The V and J genes are TRBV18 and TRBJ1-4, with 9 bases fitting TRBD1. With 0 bases clipped from V and 2 bases from J, the junction kept 1 base outside the gene matches. Germline assignment: CDR1 KGHSH and CDR2 LQKENI. The CDR3 consists of 16 residues. The CDR3, as DNA: TGTGCCAGCTCACCACCTACAGGGGGCACTAATGAAAAACTGTTTTTT. Its translation: CASSPPTGGTNEKLFF.

The chain combines TRBV6-4 with TRBJ2-2; D is possibly TRBD2 (6 bases). Trimming removed 4 bases at V and 7 bases at J, with 13 bases between. The CDR3 spans 14 residues. CDR1 is MRHNA and CDR2 is SNTAGT in the germline V gene. CDR3 nucleotides: TGTGCCAGCAGTGTCCGACTCGGGGGCGGGGAGCTGTTTTTT. Residues: CASSVRLGGGELFF.

The chain has TRBV18 and TRBJ1-1; no definite D call. The CDR3 extends over 16 amino acids. Deletions cut 4 bases from V and 0 bases from J, with 15 bases between. CDR1 and CDR2 from the germline V gene are KGHSH and LQKENI. The DNA of the CDR3 is TGTGCCAGCTCACGTTCTTCCGGGATGATGAACACTGAAGCTTTCTTT. Translating gives CASSRSSGMMNTEAFF.

V is TRBV10-3 and J is TRBJ1-1; TRBD1 matches 9 bases. Germline CDR1 is ENHRY and CDR2 is SYGVKD. V shed 4 bases and J 1 base; nucleotides not matched to a gene: 4. This CDR3 spans 15 amino acids. The CDR3 spells CAISVGDRENTEAFF. The CDR3 nucleotides are TGTGCCATCAGTGTCGGGGACAGGGAGAACACTGAAGCTTTCTTT.

The J gene is TRBJ1-5, the V gene TRBV19, with 7 positions matching TRBD1. Trimming removed 5 bases from V and 6 bases from J; junction bases left unmatched: 13. Per the germline V gene, CDR1 is LNHDA and CDR2 is SQIVND (reference sequence). The CDR3 totals 16 residues. The CDR3 reads CASSPTNRGRSQPQHF. The CDR3 region has the DNA TGTGCCAGTAGTCCCACAAACAGGGGTCGGAGTCAGCCCCAGCATTTT.

The chain's CDR3 is CASSLAGGREETQYF. The CDR3 DNA follows: TGTGCCAGCAGCTTAGCGGGGGGGCGCGAGGAGACCCAGTACTTC. The gene calls are TRBV11-2 and TRBJ2-5; 8 bases are shared with TRBD2. The CDR3 has 15 residues. The germline CDR1 and CDR2 sequences are SGHAT and FQNNGV. Trimming cost V 1 base and J 5 bases; bases outside gene matches: 6.

V and J are TRBV9 and TRBJ2-2; D call uncertain. V lost 2 bases to trimming and J lost 5 bases, with 7 bases between them. Germline CDR1 reads SGDLS; CDR2 reads YYNGEE. CDR3 length: 13 residues. In nucleotides, the CDR3 is TGTGCCAGCAGCGTCCAAGTGACCGGGGAGCTGTTTTTT. Its translation is CASSVQVTGELFF.

V and J are TRBV19 and TRBJ1-6; D is unresolved. Trimming cost V 5 bases and J 0 bases, with 8 bases left between them. This CDR3 is built from 15 residues. Germline loops: CDR1 LNHDA, CDR2 SQIVND (reference sequence). Written as DNA, the CDR3 is TGTGCCAGTAGTTCAGAGAGCTCCTATAATTCACCCCTCCACTTT. Protein product: CASSSESSYNSPLHF.

Only one count was recorded for this clone. Within the sample, other DNA sequences also encode this same CDR3. The chain combines TRBV15 with TRBJ2-5; TRBD2 is a possible D gene (5 bases). This CDR3 is built from 13 residues. Germline assignment: CDR1 LNHNV and CDR2 YYDKDF (reference sequence). With 0 bases removed from V and 4 bases from J, the gap between germline ends came to 6 bases. The CDR3 sequence is CATSRDRGETQYF. The CDR3 DNA sequence: TGTGCCACCAGCAGAGATCGGGGAGAGACCCAGTACTTC.

The chain employs TRBV7-2 and TRBJ1-4; 9 bases are a match to TRBD1. The J segment lost 4 bases and the V segment lost 5 bases, leaving 5 bases of the junction unmatched. The CDR3 has 15 amino acids. In germline, CDR1 is SGHTA, CDR2 FQGNSA. The CDR3 region is CASSHATGGNEKLFF. CDR3 bases: TGTGCCAGCAGCCACGCGACAGGGGGTAATGAAAAACTGTTTTTT.

The V and J genes are TRBV6-5 and TRBJ2-5, with 9 bases identical to TRBD2. The CDR3 runs 16 residues. The ends lost 4 bases at V and 5 bases at J; junction bases unmatched: 11. Per germline, CDR1 MNHEY and CDR2 SVGAGI. For the CDR3, the DNA is TGTGCCAGCAGTTGGGGACTAGCTGAAGAGATGGAGACCCAGTACTTC. Translation gives CASSWGLAEEMETQYF.

The chain joins TRBV9 to TRBJ2-1; D is possibly TRBD2 (5 bases). Trimming took 3 bases from V and 0 from J, leaving 10 bases between them. The CDR3 length is 15 residues. CDR1 and CDR2 (germline): SGDLS, YYNGEE. CDR3 coding DNA: TGTGCCAGCAGCGGGCAACTAGTCTCCTACAATGAGCAGTTCTTC. Translation: CASSGQLVSYNEQFF. The full variable domain, in which reference TRBV9 and TRBJ2-1 provide the parts outside the CDR3, is DSGVTQTPKHLITATGQRVTLRCSPRSGDLSVYWYQQSLDQGLQFLIQYYNGEERAKGNILERFSAQQFPDLHSELNLSSLELGDSALYFCASSGQLVSYNEQFFGPGTRLTVL.

In DNA form, the CDR3 reads TGTGCCAGCAGTGACGGGACTAGCGGAGCGGATACGCAGTATTTT. Translation gives CASSDGTSGADTQYF. V and J are TRBV6-4 and TRBJ2-3; TRBD2 agrees at 11 bases. The CDR3 runs 15 residues. Germline lookup yields CDR1 MRHNA and CDR2 SNTAGT. Trimming at V came to 2 bases and at J to 6 bases, leaving 4 bases not matched to a gene.

The rearrangement links TRBV2 to TRBJ2-5; 9 nucleotides match TRBD2. Germline loops: CDR1 SNHLY, CDR2 FYNNEI. With 7 bases clipped from V and 1 base from J, the junction kept 4 bases outside the gene matches. CDR3 length equals 14 residues. The CDR3 DNA reads TGTGCCAGCAAAGGCGGGAGGGCCCAAGAGACCCAGTACTTC. Translation: CASKGGRAQETQYF.

Regarding this clone: The sample contains more than one DNA sequence encoding this CDR3. CDR3 nucleotides: TGCGCCAGCAGCCCCACAGGGTCTGGAAACACCATATATTTT. As protein: CASSPTGSGNTIYF. This chain joins TRBV5-1 and TRBJ1-3; a possible D gene is TRBD1 (6 bases). The CDR3 runs 14 residues. Germline loops: CDR1 SGHRS, CDR2 YFSETQ. Trimming pared 4 bases from V and 1 base from J, leaving 9 bases between.

V and J are TRBV5-1 and TRBJ2-2; D remains unclear. Between the trimmed V and J ends, which lost 5 bases and 2 bases, there was a span of 10 bases. CDR3 size: 14 residues. The germline V gene encodes CDR1 SGHRS and CDR2 YFSETQ. CDR3: CASSFPVNTGELFF. The DNA of the CDR3 is TGCGCCAGCAGTTTCCCCGTAAACACCGGGGAGCTGTTTTTT.

The rearrangement uses TRBV4-1 and TRBJ2-1, with TRBD1 matching over 11 bases. Germline V lookup: CDR1 MGHRA, CDR2 YSYEKL. The CDR3 runs 16 residues. Trimming cost V 4 bases and J 7 bases; bases outside gene matches: 9. CDR3 in DNA: TGCGCCAGCAGCCGAATCCGGGACAGGGGGTCGAATGAGCAGTTCTTC. As protein: CASSRIRDRGSNEQFF.

The chain links TRBV2 to TRBJ1-4; 7 bases match TRBD1. The CDR3 is made up of 15 amino acids. The V segment lost 6 bases and the J segment 2 bases; nucleotides outside the gene matches: 6. The V gene's germline CDR1 is SNHLY and CDR2 FYNNEI. CDR3 loop: CASSQGGKTNEKLFF. Written as DNA, the CDR3 is TGTGCCAGCAGCCAAGGGGGCAAGACTAATGAAAAACTGTTTTTT.

The chain employs TRBV9 and TRBJ1-6; tentatively, D is TRBD1 (6 bases). This CDR3 has 15 residues. Between the trimmed V and J ends, which lost 0 bases and 9 bases, there was a span of 13 bases. Germline-derived CDR1 and CDR2 are SGDLS and YYNGEE. The CDR3 nucleotides are TGTGCCAGCAGCGTAGAGGCGGGGGCGCGTTCACCCCTCCACTTT. This gives the protein CASSVEAGARSPLHF.

V gene TRBV5-6 combines with J gene TRBJ2-5, with 9 bases aligning to TRBD1. The CDR3 is 15 residues long. V lost 3 bases and J lost 9; bases outside the gene matches: 12. Germline-derived CDR1 and CDR2 are SGHDT and YYEEEE. The CDR3 protein is CASSSGTGFNWAQYF. CDR3 coding DNA: TGTGCCAGCAGCTCCGGGACAGGGTTCAATTGGGCCCAGTACTTC.

The V call is TRBV6-1, the J call TRBJ2-7; maybe TRBD1 (6 bases). CDR3 length equals 13 residues. CDR1 and CDR2 (germline): MNHNS, SASEGT. V lost 3 bases, J lost 9 bases, and 15 bases lay in between. CDR3 amino acids: CASSEAQGTGQYF. CDR3 coding DNA: TGTGCCAGCAGTGAGGCACAGGGAACAGGGCAGTACTTC.